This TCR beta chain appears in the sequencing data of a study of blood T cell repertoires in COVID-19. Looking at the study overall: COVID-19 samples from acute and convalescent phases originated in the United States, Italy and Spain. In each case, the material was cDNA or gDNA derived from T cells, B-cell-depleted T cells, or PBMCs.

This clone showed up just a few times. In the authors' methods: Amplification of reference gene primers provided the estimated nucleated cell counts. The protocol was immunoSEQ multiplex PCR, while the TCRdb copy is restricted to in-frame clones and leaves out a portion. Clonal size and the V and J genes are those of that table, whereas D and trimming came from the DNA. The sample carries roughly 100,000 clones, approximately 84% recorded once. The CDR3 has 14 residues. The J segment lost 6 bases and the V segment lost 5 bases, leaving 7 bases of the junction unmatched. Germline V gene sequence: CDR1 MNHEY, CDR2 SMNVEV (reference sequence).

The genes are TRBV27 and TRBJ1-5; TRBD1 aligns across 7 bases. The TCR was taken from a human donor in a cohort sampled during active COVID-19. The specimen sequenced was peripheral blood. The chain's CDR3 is CASSPTGAAQPQHF. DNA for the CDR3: TGTGCCAGCAGTCCTACAGGGGCGGCTCAGCCCCAGCATTTT.